The sequence of this T cell receptor beta chain was determined in a study of monozygotic twins with inflammatory bowel disease. Per the germline V gene, CDR1 is MGHRA and CDR2 is YSYEKL. The CDR3 has 12 residues. TCRdb re-called the 5' RACE reads and gives one entry per CDR3 protein, without DNA. Here the sample table reports 200,000 to 250,000 distinct CDR3 sequences. This chain links TRBV4-1 with TRBJ2-7; TCRdb calls TRBD1, which cannot be checked without DNA. The origin of this receptor is a human donor with ulcerative colitis or Crohn's disease, or a healthy co-twin of an affected twin (not recorded which). Sequenced input: blood. CDR3 amino acids: CASGTGMDEQYF.